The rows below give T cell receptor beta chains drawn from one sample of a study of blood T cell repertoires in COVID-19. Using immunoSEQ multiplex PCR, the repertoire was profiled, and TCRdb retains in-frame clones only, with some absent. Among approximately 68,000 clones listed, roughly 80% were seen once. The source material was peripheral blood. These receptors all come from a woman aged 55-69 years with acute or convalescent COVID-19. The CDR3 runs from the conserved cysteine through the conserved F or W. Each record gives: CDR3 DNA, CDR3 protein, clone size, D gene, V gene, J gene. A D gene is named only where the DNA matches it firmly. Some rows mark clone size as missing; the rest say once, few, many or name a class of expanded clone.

CDR3 DNA: TGTGCCAGCAGCCCGTCGACAGACGCAGATACGCAGTATTTT
CDR3 protein: CASSPSTDADTQYF
clone size: NA
D gene: NA
V gene: TRBV3-1/TRBV3-2
J gene: TRBJ2-3

CDR3 DNA: TGTGCCAGTAGTCCTGGACAGGGGGTGATCGATGGGGCCAACGTCCTGACTTTC
CDR3 protein: CASSPGQGVIDGANVLTF
clone size: NA
D gene: TRBD1
V gene: TRBV19
J gene: TRBJ2-6

CDR3 DNA: TGTGCCTGGAGTGTATCAGAGGGCACTGAAGCTTTCTTT
CDR3 protein: CAWSVSEGTEAFF
clone size: once
D gene: NA
V gene: TRBV30
J gene: TRBJ1-1

CDR3 DNA: TGTGCCAGCAGTTCGGGACAGGGGGCCTACAATGAGCAGTTCTTC
CDR3 protein: CASSSGQGAYNEQFF
clone size: NA
D gene: TRBD1
V gene: TRBV27
J gene: TRBJ2-1

CDR3 DNA: TGTGCCAGCAGTTCCGGACAGGGGGCGGTGGATGGCTACACCTTC
CDR3 protein: CASSSGQGAVDGYTF
clone size: NA
D gene: TRBD1
V gene: TRBV28
J gene: TRBJ1-2

CDR3 DNA: TGTGCCAGCAGCGTAGCCGACAGCTATGGCTACACCTTC
CDR3 protein: CASSVADSYGYTF
clone size: NA
D gene: NA
V gene: TRBV9
J gene: TRBJ1-2

CDR3 DNA: TGTGTCAGAAGCCCCCGACAGATACCCACTAACTATGGCTACACCTTC
CDR3 protein: CVRSPRQIPTNYGYTF
clone size: once
D gene: NA
V gene: TRBV7-5
J gene: TRBJ1-2

CDR3 DNA: TGTGCCAGCAGCCAGGCAATAAGCAATCAGCCCCAGCATTTT
CDR3 protein: CASSQAISNQPQHF
clone size: NA
D gene: NA
V gene: TRBV4-2
J gene: TRBJ1-5

CDR3 DNA: TGTGCCAGCAGTGAGCAGGTCGGTGAAAAACTGTTTTTT
CDR3 protein: CASSEQVGEKLFF
clone size: NA
D gene: NA
V gene: TRBV2
J gene: TRBJ1-4

CDR3 DNA: TGTGCCAGCAGTGAATCGTGGAGCCGGGGCTACACCTTC
CDR3 protein: CASSESWSRGYTF
clone size: NA
D gene: NA
V gene: TRBV25-1
J gene: TRBJ1-2

CDR3 DNA: TGTGCCAGCAGTGGGACTAGCGGGGGCACCGGGGAGCTGTTTTTT
CDR3 protein: CASSGTSGGTGELFF
clone size: NA
D gene: TRBD2
V gene: TRBV2
J gene: TRBJ2-2

CDR3 DNA: TGTGCCAGCAGTGAAGGGGGGACAGGGGTCTATGGCTACACCTTC
CDR3 protein: CASSEGGTGVYGYTF
clone size: NA
D gene: TRBD1
V gene: TRBV6-1
J gene: TRBJ1-2

CDR3 DNA: TGTGCCAGCAACGTTTTGAGGGGCCTAGCGGGGGGTGAGCAGTTCTTC
CDR3 protein: CASNVLRGLAGGEQFF
clone size: NA
D gene: TRBD2
V gene: TRBV2
J gene: TRBJ2-1

CDR3 DNA: TGTGCCAGCAGTTACTCCGTGGGCGAGGGAAACACCATATATTTT
CDR3 protein: CASSYSVGEGNTIYF
clone size: NA
D gene: NA
V gene: TRBV6-5
J gene: TRBJ1-3

CDR3 DNA: TGTGCCATCAGTGAGTCGATGGCAACCACTGAAGCTTTCTTT
CDR3 protein: CAISESMATTEAFF
clone size: NA
D gene: NA
V gene: TRBV10-3
J gene: TRBJ1-1

CDR3 DNA: TGCAGCGCCACAAGGGGACAGGGCACTGAAGCTTTCTTT
CDR3 protein: CSATRGQGTEAFF
clone size: few
D gene: TRBD1
V gene: TRBV29-1
J gene: TRBJ1-1

CDR3 DNA: TGTGCCAGCAGCCCGACAGGGAAGGTCGGTGAAAAACTGTTTTTT
CDR3 protein: CASSPTGKVGEKLFF
clone size: NA
D gene: TRBD1
V gene: TRBV7-2
J gene: TRBJ1-4

CDR3 DNA: TGTGCCAGCAGCCACCATGGGGGACTTGTCGATGAGCAGTTCTTC
CDR3 protein: CASSHHGGLVDEQFF
clone size: once
D gene: NA
V gene: TRBV3-1/TRBV3-2
J gene: TRBJ2-1

CDR3 DNA: TGTGCCAGCAGCGGACTACAAGAGCTAGAGCAGTACTTC
CDR3 protein: CASSGLQELEQYF
clone size: NA
D gene: NA
V gene: TRBV5-6
J gene: TRBJ2-7

CDR3 DNA: TGTGCCAGCCTCCCCCGACGGGACAGGGGGTTAGTAGTCTATGGCTACACCTTC
CDR3 protein: CASLPRRDRGLVVYGYTF
clone size: NA
D gene: TRBD1
V gene: TRBV27
J gene: TRBJ1-2

CDR3 DNA: TGTGCCAGCAGCGTATCACTAGCGGCCTACGAGCAGTACTTC
CDR3 protein: CASSVSLAAYEQYF
clone size: NA
D gene: TRBD2
V gene: TRBV9
J gene: TRBJ2-7